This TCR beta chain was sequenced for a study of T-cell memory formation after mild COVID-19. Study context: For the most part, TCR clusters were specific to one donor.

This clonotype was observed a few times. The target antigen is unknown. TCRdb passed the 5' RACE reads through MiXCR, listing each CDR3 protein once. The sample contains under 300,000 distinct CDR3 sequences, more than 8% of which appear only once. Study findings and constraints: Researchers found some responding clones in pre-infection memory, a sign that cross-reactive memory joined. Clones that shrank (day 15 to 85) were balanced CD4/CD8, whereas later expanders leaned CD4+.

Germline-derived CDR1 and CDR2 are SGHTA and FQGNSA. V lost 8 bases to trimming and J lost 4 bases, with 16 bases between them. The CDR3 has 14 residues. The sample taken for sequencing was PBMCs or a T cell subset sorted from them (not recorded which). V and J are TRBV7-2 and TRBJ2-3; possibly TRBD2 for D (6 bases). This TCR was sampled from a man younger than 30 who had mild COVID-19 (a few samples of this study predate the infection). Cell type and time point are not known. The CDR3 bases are TGTGCCAGCGGAGGGAAGGTTGGCGCAGATACGCAGTATTTT. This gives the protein CASGGKVGADTQYF.